This T cell receptor (beta chain) was captured in a study of blood T cell repertoires in COVID-19. Across the study: The United States, Italy and Spain were the sources of the acute and convalescent COVID-19 samples. PBMCs, B-cell-depleted T cells, or T cells provided the cDNA or gDNA that made up the material.

The protocol was immunoSEQ multiplex PCR, while the TCRdb copy is restricted to in-frame clones and leaves out a portion. The sample carries some 50,000 clones, around four fifths recorded once. The sequencing sample was made of peripheral blood. The sequence was obtained from a man aged 35-49 years with acute or convalescent COVID-19.

CDR3 loop: CASSFQDGGAGELFF. DNA for the CDR3: TGTGCCAGCAGTTTCCAGGACGGAGGGGCCGGGGAGCTGTTTTTT. The rearrangement links TRBV6-2 or TRBV6-3 to TRBJ2-2, with D tentatively TRBD2 (6 bases). V lost 4 bases and J 6 bases, leaving 15 bases between the germline ends. Germline V gives CDR1 MNHEY, CDR2 SVGEGT. This CDR3 has 15 residues.